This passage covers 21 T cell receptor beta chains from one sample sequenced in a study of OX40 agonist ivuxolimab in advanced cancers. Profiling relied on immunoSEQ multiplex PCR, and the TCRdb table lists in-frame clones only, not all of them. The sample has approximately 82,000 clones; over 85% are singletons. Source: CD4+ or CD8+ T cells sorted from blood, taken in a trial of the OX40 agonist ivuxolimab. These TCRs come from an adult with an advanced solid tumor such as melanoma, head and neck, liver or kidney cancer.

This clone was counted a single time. The CDR3 DNA follows: TGTGCCAGTCAGGGGCAGTCGTACGGAAAAGAAGCTTTCTTT. The encoded protein is CASQGQSYGKEAFF. The rearrangement joins TRBV6-5 to TRBJ1-1, with D possibly being TRBD1 (6 bases). The germline V and J ends were trimmed by 9 bases and 8 bases, with 22 bases remaining between them. The germline gives CDR1 MNHEY, CDR2 SVGAGI. CDR3 size: 14 residues.

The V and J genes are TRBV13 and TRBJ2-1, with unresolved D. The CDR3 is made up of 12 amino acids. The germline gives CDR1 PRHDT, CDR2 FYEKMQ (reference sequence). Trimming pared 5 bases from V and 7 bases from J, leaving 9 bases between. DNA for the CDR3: TGTGCCAGCAGCCCTGGGCCTAATGAGCAGTTCTTC. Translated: CASSPGPNEQFF.

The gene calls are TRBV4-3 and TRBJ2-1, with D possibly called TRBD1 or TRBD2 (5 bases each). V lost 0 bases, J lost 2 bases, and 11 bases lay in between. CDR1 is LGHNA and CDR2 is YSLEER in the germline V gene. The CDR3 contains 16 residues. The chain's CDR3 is CASSQDRGFTYNEQFF. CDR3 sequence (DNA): TGCGCCAGCAGCCAAGATCGGGGCTTCACCTACAATGAGCAGTTCTTC.

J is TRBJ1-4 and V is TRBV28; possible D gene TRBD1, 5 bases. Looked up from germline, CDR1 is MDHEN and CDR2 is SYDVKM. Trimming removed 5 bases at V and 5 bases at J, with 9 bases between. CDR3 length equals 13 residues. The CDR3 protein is CASSPGGNEKLFF. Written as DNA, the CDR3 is TGTGCCAGCAGTCCGGGGGGGAATGAAAAACTGTTTTTT.

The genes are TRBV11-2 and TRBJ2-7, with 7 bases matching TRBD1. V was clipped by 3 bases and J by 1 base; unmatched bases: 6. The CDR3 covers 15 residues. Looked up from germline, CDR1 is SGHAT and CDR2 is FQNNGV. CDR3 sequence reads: CASSFTGQLSYEQYF. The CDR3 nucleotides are TGTGCCAGCAGCTTCACGGGACAGCTTTCCTACGAGCAGTACTTC.

The CDR3 reads CASSESGTGPATAGNTIYF. For the CDR3, the DNA is TGCGCCAGCAGTGAGTCGGGAACGGGGCCAGCCACTGCTGGAAACACCATATATTTT. The rearrangement joins TRBV10-1 to TRBJ1-3; perhaps TRBD1 as D (5 bases). V was shortened by 0 bases and J by 2 bases, with 20 bases between the two germline ends. The germline CDR1 and CDR2 sequences are WNHNN and SYGVQD (reference sequence). This CDR3 contains 19 residues.

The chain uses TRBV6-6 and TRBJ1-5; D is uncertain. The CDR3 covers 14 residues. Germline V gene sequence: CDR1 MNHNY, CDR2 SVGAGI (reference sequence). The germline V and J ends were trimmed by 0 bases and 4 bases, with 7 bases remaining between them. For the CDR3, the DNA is TGTGCCAGCAGTTACTCAGAGAGAAATCAGCCCCAGCATTTT. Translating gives CASSYSERNQPQHF.

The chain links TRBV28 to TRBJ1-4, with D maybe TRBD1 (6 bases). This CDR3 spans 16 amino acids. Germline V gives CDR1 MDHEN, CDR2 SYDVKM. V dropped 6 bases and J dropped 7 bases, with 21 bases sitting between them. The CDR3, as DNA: TGTGCCAGCAGCTACCCTCTCGGGGGCCTAGGTGAAAAACTGTTTTTT. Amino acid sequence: CASSYPLGGLGEKLFF.

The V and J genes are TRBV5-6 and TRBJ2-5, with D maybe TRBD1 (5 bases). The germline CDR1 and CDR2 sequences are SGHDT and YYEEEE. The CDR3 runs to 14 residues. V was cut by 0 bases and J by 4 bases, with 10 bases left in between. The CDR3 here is CASSLGQGRETQYF. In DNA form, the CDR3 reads TGTGCCAGCAGCTTGGGCCAGGGAAGAGAGACCCAGTACTTC.

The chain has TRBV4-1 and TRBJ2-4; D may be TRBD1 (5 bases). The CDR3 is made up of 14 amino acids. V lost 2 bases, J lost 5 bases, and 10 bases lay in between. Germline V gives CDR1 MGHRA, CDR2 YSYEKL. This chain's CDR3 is CASSQWGGENIQYF. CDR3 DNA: TGCGCCAGCAGCCAATGGGGCGGCGAAAACATTCAGTACTTC.

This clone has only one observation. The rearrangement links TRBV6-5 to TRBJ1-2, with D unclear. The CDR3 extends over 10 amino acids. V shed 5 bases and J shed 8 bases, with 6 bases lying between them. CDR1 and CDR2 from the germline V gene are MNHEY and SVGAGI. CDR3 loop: CASSEEGYTF. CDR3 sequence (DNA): TGTGCCAGCAGTGAAGAGGGCTACACCTTC.

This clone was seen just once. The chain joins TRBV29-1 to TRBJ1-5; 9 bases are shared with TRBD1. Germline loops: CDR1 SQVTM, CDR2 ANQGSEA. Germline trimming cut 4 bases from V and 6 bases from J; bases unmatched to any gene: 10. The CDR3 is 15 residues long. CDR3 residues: CSVGWDRARGQPQHF. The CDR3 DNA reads TGCAGCGTTGGATGGGACAGGGCAAGGGGTCAGCCCCAGCATTTT.

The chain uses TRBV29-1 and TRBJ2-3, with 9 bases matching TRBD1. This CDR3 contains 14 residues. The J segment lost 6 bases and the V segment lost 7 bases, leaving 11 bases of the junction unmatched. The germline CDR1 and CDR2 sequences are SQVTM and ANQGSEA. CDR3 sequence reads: CSATITGGMDTQYF. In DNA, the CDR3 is TGCAGCGCTACAATAACAGGGGGCATGGATACGCAGTATTTT.

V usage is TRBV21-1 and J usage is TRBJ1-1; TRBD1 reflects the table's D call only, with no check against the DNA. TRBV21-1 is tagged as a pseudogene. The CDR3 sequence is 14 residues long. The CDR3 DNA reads TGTGCCAGCAGTAACCGGACAGGTCAGACTGAAGCTTTCTTT. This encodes CASSNRTGQTEAFF.

CDR3 in amino acids: CASSQDDRGNTGELFF. For the CDR3, the DNA is TGCGCCAGCAGCCAAGACGACAGGGGGAACACCGGGGAGCTGTTTTTT. The rearrangement links TRBV4-3 to TRBJ2-2, with TRBD1 matching 8 bases. Losses at the gene ends were 0 bases for V and 1 base for J; bases not matched to a gene: 1. There are 16 residues in the CDR3. In germline, CDR1 is LGHNA, CDR2 YSLEER.

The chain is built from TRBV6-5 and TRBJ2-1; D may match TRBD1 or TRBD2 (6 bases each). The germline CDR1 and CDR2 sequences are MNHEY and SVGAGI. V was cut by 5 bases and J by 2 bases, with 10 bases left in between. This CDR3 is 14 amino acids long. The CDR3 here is CASSRGVAYNEQFF. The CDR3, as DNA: TGTGCCAGCAGTAGGGGGGTGGCCTACAATGAGCAGTTCTTC.

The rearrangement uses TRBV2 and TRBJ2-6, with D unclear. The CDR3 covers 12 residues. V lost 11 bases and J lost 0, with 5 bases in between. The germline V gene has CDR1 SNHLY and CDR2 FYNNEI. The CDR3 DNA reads TGTGCCGCATACTCTGGGGCCAACGTCCTGACTTTC. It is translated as CAAYSGANVLTF. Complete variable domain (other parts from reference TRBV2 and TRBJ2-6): EPEVTQTPSHQVTQMGQEVILRCVPISNHLYFYWYRQILGQKVEFLVSFYNNEISEKSEIFDDQFSVERPDGSNFTLKIRSTKLEDSAMYFCAAYSGANVLTFGAGSRLTVL.

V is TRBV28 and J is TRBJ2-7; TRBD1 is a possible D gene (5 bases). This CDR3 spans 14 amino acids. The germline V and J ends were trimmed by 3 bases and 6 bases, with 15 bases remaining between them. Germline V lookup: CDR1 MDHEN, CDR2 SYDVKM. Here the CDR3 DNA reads TGTGCCAGCAGTTTGCCATTCCAGGGTAGCGAGCAGTACTTC. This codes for CASSLPFQGSEQYF.

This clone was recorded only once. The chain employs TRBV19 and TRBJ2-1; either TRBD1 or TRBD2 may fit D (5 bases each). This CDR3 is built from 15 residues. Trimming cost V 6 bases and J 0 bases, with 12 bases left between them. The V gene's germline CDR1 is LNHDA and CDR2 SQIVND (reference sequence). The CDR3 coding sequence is TGTGCCAGTAGCTCGAATGGGGGCTCCTACAATGAGCAGTTCTTC. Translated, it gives CASSSNGGSYNEQFF.

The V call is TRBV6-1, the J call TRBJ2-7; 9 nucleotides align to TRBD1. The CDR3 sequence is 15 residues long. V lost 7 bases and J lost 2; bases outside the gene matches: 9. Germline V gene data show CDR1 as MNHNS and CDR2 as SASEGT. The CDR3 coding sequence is TGTGCCAGCACTTTCACCGGGACAGGGACCTACGAGCAGTACTTC. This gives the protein CASTFTGTGTYEQYF.

Here the CDR3 reads CASSVEGVGPVGYTF. The DNA of the CDR3 is TGTGCCAGCAGCGTAGAAGGGGTGGGCCCCGTTGGCTACACCTTC. J is TRBJ1-2 and V is TRBV9; perhaps TRBD1 as D (5 bases). The length of the CDR3 is 15 residues. Germline V lookup: CDR1 SGDLS, CDR2 YYNGEE. V was trimmed by 0 bases and J by 7 bases, leaving 16 bases between them.